In its sample, the clone carrying this T cell receptor (beta chain) was seen a few times. Its antigen is not identified. Researchers took RNA transcripts and amplified the TCR beta CDR3 regions from them. The study used the HTBI primer set for a first-round RT-PCR of the TCR CDR3. TCRdb analysed the multiplex PCR reads with MiXCR anew, one entry per CDR3 protein. This sample yields around 340,000 distinct CDR3 sequences, of which roughly a sixth are seen a single time; around a third belongs to the top ten. The J segment lost 6 bases and the V segment lost 2 bases, leaving 2 bases of the junction unmatched. Germline values: CDR1 ENHRY, CDR2 SYGVKD. CDR3 length: 14 amino acids. This entry belongs to a study of T cells in Graves' hyperthyroidism and ophthalmopathy. Study information: Peripheral blood was acquired at first diagnosis, ahead of any therapy whatsoever. Study conclusions and caveats: Most thyroid-expanded clonotypes above 0.001 were also found in blood.

The V and J genes are TRBV10-3 and TRBJ2-1; 9 bases line up with TRBD2. Source material: blood. This clonotype was obtained from a woman aged 30 to 39 with Graves' hyperthyroidism that later progressed to Graves' ophthalmopathy. The CDR3: CAISEAAGGNEQFF. Written as DNA, the CDR3 is TGTGCCATCAGTGAGGCAGCGGGGGGCAATGAGCAGTTCTTC.